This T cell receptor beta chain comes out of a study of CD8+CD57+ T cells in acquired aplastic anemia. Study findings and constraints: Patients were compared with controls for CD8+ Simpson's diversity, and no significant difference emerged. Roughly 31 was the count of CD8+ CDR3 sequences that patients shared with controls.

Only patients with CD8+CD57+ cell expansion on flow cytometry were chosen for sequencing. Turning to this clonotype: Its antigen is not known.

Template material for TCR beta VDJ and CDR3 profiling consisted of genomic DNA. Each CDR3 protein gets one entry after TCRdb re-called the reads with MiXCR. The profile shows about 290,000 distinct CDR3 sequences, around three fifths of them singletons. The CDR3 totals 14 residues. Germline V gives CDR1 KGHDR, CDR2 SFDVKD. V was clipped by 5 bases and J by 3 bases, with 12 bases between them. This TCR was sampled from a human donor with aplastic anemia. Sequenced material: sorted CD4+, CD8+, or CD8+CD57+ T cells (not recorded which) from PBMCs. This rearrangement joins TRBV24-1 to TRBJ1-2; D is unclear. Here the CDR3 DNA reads TGTGCCACCAGTGGACGGGGAATGGACTATGGCTACACCTTC. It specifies CATSGRGMDYGYTF.